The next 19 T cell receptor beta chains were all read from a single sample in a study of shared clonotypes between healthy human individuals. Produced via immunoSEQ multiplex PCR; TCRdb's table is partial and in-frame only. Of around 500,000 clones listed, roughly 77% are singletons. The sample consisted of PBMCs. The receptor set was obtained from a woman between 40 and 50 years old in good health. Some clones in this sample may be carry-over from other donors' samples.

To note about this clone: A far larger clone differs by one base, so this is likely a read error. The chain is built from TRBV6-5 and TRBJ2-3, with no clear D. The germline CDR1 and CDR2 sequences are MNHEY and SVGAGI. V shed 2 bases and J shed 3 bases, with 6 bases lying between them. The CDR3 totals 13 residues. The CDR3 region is CASSYPETDTQYF. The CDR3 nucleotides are TGTGCCAGCAGTTACCCAGAGACAGATACGCAGTATTTT.

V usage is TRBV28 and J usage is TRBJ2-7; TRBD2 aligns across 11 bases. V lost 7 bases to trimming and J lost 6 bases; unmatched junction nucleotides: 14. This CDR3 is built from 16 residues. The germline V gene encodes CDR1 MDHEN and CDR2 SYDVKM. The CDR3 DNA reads TGTGCCAGCACCGGCCCCCCTACTAGCGGGAGTTTCGAGCAGTACTTC. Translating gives CASTGPPTSGSFEQYF.

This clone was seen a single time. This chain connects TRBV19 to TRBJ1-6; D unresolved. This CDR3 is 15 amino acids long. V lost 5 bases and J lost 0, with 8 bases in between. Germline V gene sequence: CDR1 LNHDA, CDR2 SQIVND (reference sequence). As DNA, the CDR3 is TGTGCCAGTAGTGAGACAAGCTCCTATAATTCACCCCTCCACTTT. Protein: CASSETSSYNSPLHF.

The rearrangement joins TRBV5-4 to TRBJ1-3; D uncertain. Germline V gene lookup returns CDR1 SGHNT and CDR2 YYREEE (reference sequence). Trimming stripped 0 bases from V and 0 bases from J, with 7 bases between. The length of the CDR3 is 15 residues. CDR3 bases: TGTGCCAGCAGCTTGGCCGCTCACTCTGGAAACACCATATATTTT. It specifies CASSLAAHSGNTIYF.

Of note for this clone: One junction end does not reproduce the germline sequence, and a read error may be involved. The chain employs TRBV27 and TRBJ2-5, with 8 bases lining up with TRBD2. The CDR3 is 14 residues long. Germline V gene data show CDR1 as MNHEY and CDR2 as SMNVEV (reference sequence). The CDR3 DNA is TGTGCCAACAGTTTAGGTACTAGCGGAGAGACTCAGTACTTC. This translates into CANSLGTSGETQYF.

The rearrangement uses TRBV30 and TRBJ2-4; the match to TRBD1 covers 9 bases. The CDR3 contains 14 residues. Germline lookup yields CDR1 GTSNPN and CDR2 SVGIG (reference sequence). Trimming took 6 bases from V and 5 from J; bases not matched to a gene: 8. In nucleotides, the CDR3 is TGTGCCTGCACAACAGGGGGCTCTCAAAACATTCAGTACTTC. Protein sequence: CACTTGGSQNIQYF.

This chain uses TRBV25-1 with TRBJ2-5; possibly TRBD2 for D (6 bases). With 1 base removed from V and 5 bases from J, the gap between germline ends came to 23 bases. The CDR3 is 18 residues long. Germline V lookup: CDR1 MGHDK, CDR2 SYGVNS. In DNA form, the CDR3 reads TGTGCCAGCAGTGAATTTAGGTTCACTAGCATAGCAGGGGAGACCCAGTACTTC. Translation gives CASSEFRFTSIAGETQYF.

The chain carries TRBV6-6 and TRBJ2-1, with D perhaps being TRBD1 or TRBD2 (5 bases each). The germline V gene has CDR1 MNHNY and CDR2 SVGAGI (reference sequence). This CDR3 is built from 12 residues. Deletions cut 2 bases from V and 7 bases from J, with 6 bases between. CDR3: CASSYGGNEQFF. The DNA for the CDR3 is TGTGCCAGCAGTTACGGGGGAAATGAGCAGTTCTTC.

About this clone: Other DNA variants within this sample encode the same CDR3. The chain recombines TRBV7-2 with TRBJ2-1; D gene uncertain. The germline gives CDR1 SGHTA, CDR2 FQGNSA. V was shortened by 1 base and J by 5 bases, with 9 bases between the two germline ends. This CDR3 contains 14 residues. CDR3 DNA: TGTGCCAGCAGCTTAGGAGGATCCAACAATGAGCAGTTCTTC. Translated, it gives CASSLGGSNNEQFF.

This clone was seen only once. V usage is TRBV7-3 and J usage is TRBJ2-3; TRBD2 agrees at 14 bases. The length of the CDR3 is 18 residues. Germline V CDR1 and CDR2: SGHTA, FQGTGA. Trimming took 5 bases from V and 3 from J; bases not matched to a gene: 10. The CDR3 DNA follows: TGTGCCAGCAGCCCTTCTATGGGACTAGCGGGAGTTACAGATACGCAGTATTTT. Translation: CASSPSMGLAGVTDTQYF.

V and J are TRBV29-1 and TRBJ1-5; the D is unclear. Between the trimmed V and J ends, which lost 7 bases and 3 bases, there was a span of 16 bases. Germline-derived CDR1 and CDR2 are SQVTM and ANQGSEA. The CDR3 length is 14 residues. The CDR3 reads CSAGGGSNNQPQHF. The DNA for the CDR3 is TGCAGCGCTGGAGGCGGCAGCAACAATCAGCCCCAGCATTTT.

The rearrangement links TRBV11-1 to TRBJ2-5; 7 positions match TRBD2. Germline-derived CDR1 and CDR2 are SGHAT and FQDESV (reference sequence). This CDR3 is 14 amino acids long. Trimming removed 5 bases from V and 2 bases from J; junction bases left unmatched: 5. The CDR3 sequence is CASSPGGGQETQYF. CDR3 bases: TGTGCCAGCAGCCCTGGGGGGGGACAAGAGACCCAGTACTTC.

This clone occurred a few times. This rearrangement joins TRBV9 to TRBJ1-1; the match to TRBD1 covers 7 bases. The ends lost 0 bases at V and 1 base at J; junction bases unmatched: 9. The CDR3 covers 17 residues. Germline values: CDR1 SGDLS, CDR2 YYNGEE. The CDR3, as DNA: TGTGCCAGCAGCGTAGGAGGGGGCCGGCGGACGAACACTGAAGCTTTCTTT. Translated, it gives CASSVGGGRRTNTEAFF.

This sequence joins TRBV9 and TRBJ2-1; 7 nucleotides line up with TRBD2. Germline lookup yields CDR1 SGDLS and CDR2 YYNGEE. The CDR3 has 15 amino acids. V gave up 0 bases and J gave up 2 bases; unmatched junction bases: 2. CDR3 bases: TGTGCCAGCAGCGTAGGCGCGGGAGCCTACAATGAGCAGTTCTTC. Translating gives CASSVGAGAYNEQFF.

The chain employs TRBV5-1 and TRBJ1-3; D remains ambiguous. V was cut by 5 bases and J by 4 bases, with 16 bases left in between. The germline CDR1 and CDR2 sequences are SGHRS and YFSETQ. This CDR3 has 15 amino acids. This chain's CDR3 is CASSGSVGRGNTIYF. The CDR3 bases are TGCGCCAGCAGTGGTTCGGTAGGGCGCGGAAACACCATATATTTT.

The CDR3 DNA sequence: TGTGCTAGTGGTTGGACGGGAGAAGAGACCCAGTACTTC. It encodes CASGWTGEETQYF. This chain connects TRBV12-5 to TRBJ2-5; possible D gene TRBD2, 6 bases. CDR3 length equals 13 residues. V was shortened by 4 bases and J by 3 bases, with 9 bases between the two germline ends. Germline V CDR1 and CDR2: LGHNT, FRNRAP. Drawing the rest from reference TRBV12-5 and TRBJ2-5, the complete variable domain is DARVTQTPRHKVTEMGQEVTMRCQPILGHNTVFWYRQTMMQGLELLAYFRNRAPLDDSGMPKDRFSAEMPDATLATLKIQPSEPRDSAVYFCASGWTGEETQYFGPGTRLLVL.

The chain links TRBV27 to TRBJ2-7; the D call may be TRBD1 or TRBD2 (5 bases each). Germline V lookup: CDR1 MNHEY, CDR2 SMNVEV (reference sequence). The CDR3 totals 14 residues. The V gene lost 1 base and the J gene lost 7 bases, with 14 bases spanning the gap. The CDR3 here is CASSLWGIAREQYF. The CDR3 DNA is TGTGCCAGCAGTTTATGGGGGATAGCCCGGGAGCAGTACTTC.

This CDR3 is CASSLTGPNEQYF. The CDR3 coding sequence is TGTGCCAGCAGTTTGACCGGGCCCAACGAGCAGTACTTC. This chain joins TRBV6-6 and TRBJ2-7; D gene uncertain. CDR1 MNHNY and CDR2 SVGAGI come from the germline V gene (reference sequence). The CDR3 is made up of 13 amino acids. The V and J ends lost 4 bases and 5 bases respectively, with 12 bases between them.

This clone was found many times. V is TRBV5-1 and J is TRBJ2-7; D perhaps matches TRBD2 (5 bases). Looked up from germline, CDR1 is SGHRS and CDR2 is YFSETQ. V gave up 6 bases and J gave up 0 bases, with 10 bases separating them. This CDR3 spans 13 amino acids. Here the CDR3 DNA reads TGCGCCAGCAAAGCCGGGGTCTCCTACGAGCAGTACTTC. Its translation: CASKAGVSYEQYF.